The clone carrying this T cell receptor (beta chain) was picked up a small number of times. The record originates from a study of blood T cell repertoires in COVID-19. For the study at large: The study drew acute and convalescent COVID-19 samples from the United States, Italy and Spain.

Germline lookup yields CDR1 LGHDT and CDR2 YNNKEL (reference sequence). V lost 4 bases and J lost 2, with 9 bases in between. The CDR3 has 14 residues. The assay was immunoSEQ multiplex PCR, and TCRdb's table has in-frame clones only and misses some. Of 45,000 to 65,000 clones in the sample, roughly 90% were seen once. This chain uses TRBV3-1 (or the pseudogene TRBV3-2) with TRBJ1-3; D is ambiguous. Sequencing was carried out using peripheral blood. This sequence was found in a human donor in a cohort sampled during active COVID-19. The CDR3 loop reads CASSLSGTGNTIYF. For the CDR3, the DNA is TGTGCCAGCAGCCTCTCCGGGACTGGAAACACCATATATTTT.